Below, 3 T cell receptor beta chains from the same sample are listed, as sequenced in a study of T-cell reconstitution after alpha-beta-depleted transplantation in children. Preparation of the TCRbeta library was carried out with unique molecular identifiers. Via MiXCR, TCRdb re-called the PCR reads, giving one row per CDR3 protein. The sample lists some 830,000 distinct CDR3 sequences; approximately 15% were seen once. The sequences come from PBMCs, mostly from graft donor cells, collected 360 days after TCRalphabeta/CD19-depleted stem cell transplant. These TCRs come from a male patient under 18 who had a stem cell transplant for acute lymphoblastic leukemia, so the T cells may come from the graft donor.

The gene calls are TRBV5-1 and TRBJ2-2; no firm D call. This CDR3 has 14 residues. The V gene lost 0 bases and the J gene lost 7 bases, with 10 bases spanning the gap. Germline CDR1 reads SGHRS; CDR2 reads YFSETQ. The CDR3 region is CASSLDTTIGELFF. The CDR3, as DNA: TGCGCCAGCAGCTTGGACACTACTATCGGGGAGCTGTTTTTT.

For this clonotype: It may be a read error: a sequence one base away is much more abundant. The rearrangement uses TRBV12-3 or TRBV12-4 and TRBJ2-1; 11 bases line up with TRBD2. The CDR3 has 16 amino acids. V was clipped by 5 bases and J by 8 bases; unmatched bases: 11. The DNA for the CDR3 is TGTGCCAGCAGTCCTGGGACTAGCGGAGCACTCCATGAGCAGTTCTTC. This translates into CASSPGTSGALHEQFF.

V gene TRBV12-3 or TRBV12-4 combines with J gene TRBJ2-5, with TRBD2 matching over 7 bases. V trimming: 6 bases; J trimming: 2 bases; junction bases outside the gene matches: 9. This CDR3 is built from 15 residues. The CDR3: CASSPGTTSQETQYF. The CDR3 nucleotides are TGTGCCAGCAGCCCGGGGACTACCTCACAAGAGACCCAGTACTTC.